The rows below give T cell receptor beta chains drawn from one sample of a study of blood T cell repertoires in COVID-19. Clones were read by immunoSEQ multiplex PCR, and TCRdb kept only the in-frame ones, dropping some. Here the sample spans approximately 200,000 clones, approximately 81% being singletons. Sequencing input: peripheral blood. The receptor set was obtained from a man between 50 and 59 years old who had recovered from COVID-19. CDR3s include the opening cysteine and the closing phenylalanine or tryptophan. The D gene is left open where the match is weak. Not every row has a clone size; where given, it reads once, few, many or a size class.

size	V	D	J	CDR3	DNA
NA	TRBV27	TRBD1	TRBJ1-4	CASSSRWTGSNEKLFF	TGTGCCAGCAGTTCCCGCTGGACAGGCAGTAATGAAAAACTGTTTTTT
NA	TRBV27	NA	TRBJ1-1	CASSLSRSTGSEAFF	TGTGCCAGCAGTTTATCGCGATCCACAGGGTCTGAAGCTTTCTTT
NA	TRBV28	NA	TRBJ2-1	CASSLLGQRSSYNEQFF	TGTGCCAGCAGTTTACTTGGACAGAGAAGCTCCTACAATGAGCAGTTCTTC
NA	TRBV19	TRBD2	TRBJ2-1	CASSIGTRTSGEQFF	TGTGCCAGTAGTATAGGGACCCGGACTAGCGGTGAGCAGTTCTTC
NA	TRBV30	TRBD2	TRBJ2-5	CAWSGGGRGETQYF	TGTGCCTGGAGTGGAGGAGGGAGGGGAGAGACCCAGTACTTC
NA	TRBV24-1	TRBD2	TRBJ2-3	CATSESGRATDTQYF	TGTGCCACCAGTGAAAGCGGGAGGGCGACAGATACGCAGTATTTT
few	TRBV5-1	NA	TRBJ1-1	CASSAGTNTEAFF	TGCGCCAGCAGCGCCGGGACAAACACTGAAGCTTTCTTT
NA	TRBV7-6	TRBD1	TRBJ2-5	CASSPQAGTGDGWTQYF	TGTGCCAGCAGCCCCCAAGCCGGGACAGGGGACGGTTGGACCCAGTACTTC
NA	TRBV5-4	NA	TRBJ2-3	CASSVAASTDTQYF	TGTGCCAGCAGCGTTGCGGCTAGCACAGATACGCAGTATTTT
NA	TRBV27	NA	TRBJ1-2	CASALRGTNYGYTF	TGTGCCAGTGCCTTGCGGGGGACTAACTATGGCTACACCTTC
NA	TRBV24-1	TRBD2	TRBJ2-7	CATSFSGRPYEQYF	TGTGCCACCAGCTTTAGCGGGAGGCCCTACGAGCAGTACTTC
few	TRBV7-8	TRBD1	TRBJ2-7	CASSLEGQVLGYEQYF	TGTGCCAGCAGCCTGGAGGGACAGGTCCTCGGATACGAGCAGTACTTC
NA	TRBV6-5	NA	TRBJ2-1	CASSTTGTPLNEQFF	TGTGCCAGCAGTACCACCGGGACACCGCTCAATGAGCAGTTCTTC
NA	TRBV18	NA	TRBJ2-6	CASSQGTPGANVLTF	TGTGCCAGCTCACAGGGGACTCCTGGGGCCAACGTCCTGACTTTC
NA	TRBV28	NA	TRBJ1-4	CASSSSHFSLFF	TGTGCCAGCAGTTCAAGCCACTTTAGCCTGTTTTTT
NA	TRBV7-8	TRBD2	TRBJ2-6	CASSLRTSGDSGANVLTF	TGTGCCAGCAGCTTAAGGACTAGCGGGGATTCTGGGGCCAACGTCCTGACTTTC
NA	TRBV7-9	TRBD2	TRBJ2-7	CASSLLGLAGTYEQYF	TGTGCCAGCAGCTTACTGGGACTAGCGGGAACCTACGAGCAGTACTTC
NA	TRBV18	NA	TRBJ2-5	CASSPTSQETQYF	TGTGCCAGCTCACCAACTTCACAAGAGACCCAGTACTTC
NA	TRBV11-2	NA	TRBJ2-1	CASSLGMSTHSIHNEQFF	TGTGCCAGCAGCTTAGGAATGTCCACTCATTCAATCCACAATGAGCAGTTCTTC
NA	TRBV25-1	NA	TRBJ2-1	CASIANTHNEQFF	TGTGCCAGCATTGCCAACACACACAATGAGCAGTTCTTC
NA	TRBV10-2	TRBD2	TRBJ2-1	CASSEFSGRYEQFF	TGCGCCAGCAGTGAGTTTAGCGGGAGGTATGAGCAGTTCTTC
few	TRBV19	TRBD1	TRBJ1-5	CASTDRANQPQHF	TGTGCCAGTACCGACAGGGCCAATCAGCCCCAGCATTTT
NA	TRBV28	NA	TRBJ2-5	CASSGQTQYF	TGTGCCAGCTCTGGGCAGACCCAGTACTTC
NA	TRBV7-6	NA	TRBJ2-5	CASSRRGIVQETQYF	TGTGCCAGCAGCCGAAGAGGGATAGTCCAAGAGACCCAGTACTTC
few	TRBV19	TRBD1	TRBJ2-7	CASSISTGGKDEQYF	TGTGCCAGTAGTATTTCGACAGGGGGGAAGGACGAGCAGTACTTC
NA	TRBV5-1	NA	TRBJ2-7	CASSLDPTYEQYF	TGCGCCAGCAGCTTGGACCCTACCTACGAGCAGTACTTC
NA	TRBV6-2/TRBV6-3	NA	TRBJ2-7	CASSFLLSSYEQYF	TGTGCCAGCAGTTTCCTATTGAGCTCCTACGAGCAGTACTTC
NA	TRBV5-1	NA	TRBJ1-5	CASSLDGQGNQPQHF	TGCGCCAGCAGCTTGGATGGCCAGGGCAATCAGCCCCAGCATTTT
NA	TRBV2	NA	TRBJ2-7	CASSENSGGGRPQYF	TGTGCCAGCAGTGAAAATTCCGGGGGAGGTAGGCCGCAGTACTTC
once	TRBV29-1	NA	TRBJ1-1	CSVGEIEAFF	TGCAGCGTTGGGGAGATTGAAGCTTTCTTT
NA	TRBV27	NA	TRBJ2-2	CASSLKRTQGTGELFF	TGTGCCAGCAGTTTAAAGAGGACACAGGGTACCGGGGAGCTGTTTTTT
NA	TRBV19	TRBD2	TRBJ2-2	CASGPIAGGPSNTGELFF	TGTGCCAGTGGTCCGATAGCGGGAGGGCCCTCGAACACCGGGGAGCTGTTTTTT
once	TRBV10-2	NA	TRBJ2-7	CASSARSSYEQYF	TGCGCCAGCAGTGCCAGAAGCTCCTACGAGCAGTACTTC
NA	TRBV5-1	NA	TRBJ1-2	CASSPGQSPGYTF	TGCGCCAGCAGCCCGGGTCAGTCCCCTGGCTACACCTTC
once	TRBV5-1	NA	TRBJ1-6	CASRAAPGAYNSPLHF	TGCGCCAGCAGGGCAGCCCCGGGAGCGTATAATTCACCCCTCCACTTT
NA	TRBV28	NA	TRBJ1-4	CASSLPRGEKLFF	TGTGCCAGCAGCTTGCCCCGGGGGGAAAAACTGTTTTTT
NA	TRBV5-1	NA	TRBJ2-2	CASSPLTGNTGELFF	TGCGCCAGCAGCCCCCTGACAGGGAACACCGGGGAGCTGTTTTTT
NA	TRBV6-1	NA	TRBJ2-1	CASSEIGRGPYNEQFF	TGTGCCAGCAGTGAAATAGGACGGGGTCCCTACAATGAGCAGTTCTTC